This paragraph reports one TCR beta chain. The antigen remains undetermined. MiXCR, run by TCRdb on the reads, gives a single entry per CDR3 protein. The sample lists 160,000 or so distinct CDR3 sequences; about a quarter were seen once. This sample is drawn from a study of T cell repertoires in cytomegalovirus infection. About the study: It was the public TCR beta signatures that indicated both CMV infection and matching HLA type. Study-wide points: Dominating the ex vivo response were HLA-C-restricted CMV-specific TCR beta clonotypes. Individuals carrying CMV plus the relevant HLA were identified by cumulative frequency of public TCR beta families.

The ends were cut back, 2 bases at V and 7 bases at J, with 9 bases in the middle. The CDR3 totals 13 residues. Germline V gene data show CDR1 as LGHDT and CDR2 as YNNKEL (reference sequence). The rearrangement uses TRBV3-1 and TRBJ2-1; D gene uncertain. This TCR was sampled from a human donor in good health (CMV status not recorded). Some clones in this sample may be carry-over from other donors' samples. Sequencing was carried out using PBMCs. The CDR3 sequence: CASSQRSVNEQFF. CDR3 in DNA: TGTGCCAGCAGCCAAAGGTCAGTAAATGAGCAGTTCTTC.